Detailed here is one T cell receptor (beta chain). PCR used 60 Vbeta primers and 13 Jbeta primers. The protocol was immunoSEQ multiplex PCR, while the TCRdb copy is restricted to in-frame clones and leaves out a portion. The sample has approximately 170,000 clones; 81% are singletons. The sample originates from a study of cytomegalovirus exposure and HLA in healthy donors. CDR3 size: 14 residues. V lost 7 bases, J lost 7 bases, and 16 bases lay in between. CDR1 and CDR2 (germline): MNHNY, SVGAGI (reference sequence). The chain carries TRBV6-6 and TRBJ2-2; D possibly corresponds to TRBD1 (6 bases). Sequencing was done on a sample of PBMCs. The source of this sequence is a man aged 50 to 59 in good health and CMV-seropositive. CDR3 amino acids: CASTLTGSVGELFF. The CDR3, as DNA: TGTGCCAGCACCCTTACAGGGTCGGTCGGGGAGCTGTTTTTT.